The rows below give T cell receptor beta chains drawn from one sample of a study of tumor-infiltrating lymphocytes in primary liver carcinoma. TCRdb re-analysed the multiplex PCR reads in MiXCR, keeping a single row per CDR3 protein. The repertoire holds fewer than 80,000 distinct CDR3 sequences, with under 75% as singletons. The sequenced sample was tumor-adjacent normal liver tissue. Receptors originate from a man between 40 and 49 years old with primary liver carcinoma and hepatitis B virus infection. The CDR3 runs from the conserved cysteine through the conserved F or W. Each record gives: V gene, CDR3 length, clone size, J gene, D gene, CDR3 DNA, CDR3 protein. D genes are given only for firm matches. Size values are once, few and many counts, or a class for expanded clones, and some rows have none.

V: TRBV28; length: 12; size: .; J: TRBJ2-7; D: .; DNA: TGTGCCAGCAGTTATTTCACGGACGAGCAGTACTTC; CDR3: CASSYFTDEQYF
V: TRBV29-1; length: 12; size: .; J: TRBJ2-1; D: TRBD2; DNA: TGCAACGTCCGACCAGCGGGATATGAGCAGTTCTTC; CDR3: CNVRPAGYEQFF
V: TRBV21-1; length: 15; size: .; J: TRBJ2-5; D: .; DNA: TGTGCCAGCAGCAAAGAGGAAAGATGGGGGGAGACCCAGTACTTC; CDR3: CASSKEERWGETQYF
V: TRBV5-4; length: 14; size: many; J: TRBJ2-7; D: TRBD2; DNA: TGTGCCAGCAGCTACGGGACTAGCGGGTCAGGGCAGTACTTC; CDR3: CASSYGTSGSGQYF
V: TRBV7-9; length: 13; size: .; J: TRBJ2-3; D: .; DNA: TGTGCCAGCAGCCCAAATAGTGGAGATACGCGGTATTTT; CDR3: CASSPNSGDTRYF
V: TRBV6-5; length: 16; size: .; J: TRBJ2-2; D: .; DNA: TGTGCCAGCAAGGTACCGAGAGGGACGAAGACCGGGGAGCTGTTTTTT; CDR3: CASKVPRGTKTGELFF
V: TRBV5-4; length: 16; size: .; J: TRBJ2-7; D: TRBD2; DNA: TGTGCCAGCAACCCCGGGAGCGGGAGCTGGTCCTACGAGCAGTATTTC; CDR3: CASNPGSGSWSYEQYF
V: TRBV21-1; length: 16; size: .; J: TRBJ1-6; D: .; DNA: TGTGTCAGCAGCAAAGAGGACAGGTTTAATAATTCACCCCTCCACTTT; CDR3: CVSSKEDRFNNSPLHF
V: TRBV12-3/TRBV12-4; length: 17; size: .; J: TRBJ2-2; D: .; DNA: TGTGCCTGCAGCCACGAGGTAGCGGCGGGATACATCGGGGAGCTGTTTTTT; CDR3: CACSHEVAAGYIGELFF
V: TRBV4-2; length: 14; size: .; J: TRBJ2-2; D: .; DNA: TGTGCCTGCAGCACAGAGGGTTACACCGGGAAGCTGTTTTTT; CDR3: CACSTEGYTGKLFF